Sequencing of this T cell receptor (beta chain) was carried out in a study of patients and donors after allogeneic stem cell transplantation. MiXCR was run by TCRdb on the RT-PCR reads, yielding one entry per CDR3 protein. The sample has about a million distinct CDR3 sequences; 18% are singletons. A few counts support this clonotype. This CDR3 has 16 amino acids. The V end was cut by 1 base, the J end by 3 bases, with 13 bases between. CDR1 and CDR2 from the germline V gene are MGHRA and YSYEKL. Specimen: blood, either unsorted or a sorted T cell fraction (not recorded which). The rearrangement links TRBV4-1 to TRBJ2-1, with D possibly being TRBD2 (6 bases). The clonotype comes from a human donor who was either an allogeneic HSCT recipient or a stem cell or donor lymphocyte infusion donor (not recorded which). It is not recorded whose cells these are; they may come from a transplant donor. The CDR3 loop is CASSQVHRDFYNEQFF. CDR3 DNA sequence: TGCGCCAGCAGCCAAGTCCACCGGGACTTCTACAATGAGCAGTTCTTC.